What follows are 13 T cell receptor beta chains derived from one specimen sequenced in a study of breast tumors, draining lymph nodes, adjacent tissues. TCRdb processed the multiplex PCR reads anew with MiXCR; each CDR3 protein has one entry. The sample contains some 10,000 distinct CDR3 sequences, about 48% of which appear only once. Sequencing was performed on breast tumor tissue. These receptors originate from a female donor with breast cancer. Some clones in this sample may be carry-over from other donors' samples.

This clonotype came up a few times. V and J are TRBV4-3 and TRBJ2-1; TRBD2 agrees at 10 bases. There are 15 residues in the CDR3. J gave up 6 bases and V 4 bases, and 6 bases lay outside the gene matches. Per the germline V gene, CDR1 is LGHNA and CDR2 is YSLEER. The CDR3 coding sequence is TGCGCCAGCAGCCCCACTAGCGGGGCTTTCAATGAGCAGTTCTTC. Amino acids: CASSPTSGAFNEQFF.

The chain couples TRBV9 to TRBJ2-3, with 9 nucleotides matching TRBD2. Germline CDR1 SGDLS, CDR2 YYNGEE. The CDR3 has 14 amino acids. With V trimmed by 4 bases and J by 3 bases, 3 bases remained unmatched. The CDR3 reads CASSKAGGTDTQYF. Written as DNA, the CDR3 is TGTGCCAGCAGCAAGGCGGGGGGGACAGATACGCAGTATTTT.

This clonotype was seen a few times. The rearrangement links TRBV6-4 to TRBJ2-2; D is uncertain. V shed 2 bases and J shed 5 bases, with 0 bases lying between them. Germline loops: CDR1 MRHNA, CDR2 SNTAGT. There are 11 residues in the CDR3. The CDR3 reads CASSDTGELFF. CDR3 nucleotides: TGTGCCAGCAGTGACACCGGGGAGCTGTTTTTT.

This clonotype is labeled as medium-sized. The chain links TRBV6-5 to TRBJ2-1, with D unclear. CDR3 length: 12 residues. Germline CDR1 MNHEY, CDR2 SVGAGI. V was trimmed by 6 bases and J by 8 bases, leaving 11 bases between them. CDR3 amino acids: CASSPTGDEQFF. For the CDR3, the DNA is TGTGCCAGCAGCCCAACTGGGGATGAGCAGTTCTTC.

This chain joins TRBV12-2 and TRBJ2-5; the table assigns TRBD1, which was not confirmed against the DNA. TRBV12-2 is flagged as a pseudogene. The CDR3 is 16 amino acids. CDR3 DNA sequence: TGTGCAAGTCGGCCACAGGGGCCCCGTCTTCAAGAGACCCAGTACTTC. Translation gives CASRPQGPRLQETQYF.

This clonotype was counted ten times or more. The V and J genes are TRBV7-8 and TRBJ2-7; the match to TRBD1 covers 8 bases. This CDR3 comprises 14 residues. With V trimmed by 5 bases and J by 3 bases, 6 bases remained unmatched. Germline-derived CDR1 and CDR2 are SGHVS and FQNEAQ. The CDR3 loop reads CASSLGQGGYEQYF. In nucleotides, the CDR3 is TGTGCCAGCAGCCTCGGACAGGGAGGCTACGAGCAGTACTTC.

This chain joins TRBV3-1 and TRBJ2-1; D possibly corresponds to TRBD2 (6 bases). CDR3 length: 14 residues. V was cut by 5 bases and J by 4 bases, with 12 bases left in between. The germline CDR1 and CDR2 sequences are LGHDT and YNNKEL (reference sequence). DNA for the CDR3: TGTGCCAGCAGCGAGGGACTTCGTTACAATGAGCAGTTCTTC. Translation gives CASSEGLRYNEQFF.

The sample holds many counts of this clonotype. CDR3 nucleotide sequence: TGTGCCAGCAGCCTTCGATGGGGGGGGGGGGAAGAGACCCAGTACTTC. Its protein is CASSLRWGGGEETQYF. V usage is TRBV4-2 and J usage is TRBJ2-5; 7 bases line up with TRBD2. This CDR3 has 16 amino acids. After removal of 4 bases from V and 3 bases from J, the junction contained 11 bases not matched to a gene. The germline V gene encodes CDR1 LGHNA and CDR2 YNFKEQ.

Concerning this clonotype: Being one base from a much bigger clone, this may be a read error. V is TRBV6-5 and J is TRBJ1-1, with 10 bases lining up with TRBD1. CDR1 is MNHEY, CDR2 SVGAGI, per germline. This CDR3 has 16 residues. V shed 6 bases, J shed 5 bases, and the junction held 12 bases outside the gene matches. This CDR3 reads CASRATGGLLRTEAFF. In nucleotides, the CDR3 is TGTGCCAGCAGGGCGACAGGGGGCTTGTTGAGGACTGAAGCTTTCTTT.

V and J are TRBV6-4 and TRBJ2-1; 11 nucleotides line up with TRBD2. Germline CDR1 MRHNA, CDR2 SNTAGT. The CDR3 runs to 15 residues. V was pared by 5 bases and J by 5 bases, with 5 bases of the junction left unmatched. CDR3 sequence (DNA): TGTGCCAGCAGTCACGGGACTAGCGGAAACAATGAGCAGTTCTTC. Translation gives CASSHGTSGNNEQFF.

This chain links TRBV6-6 with TRBJ2-1; TRBD2 agrees at 14 bases. Per the germline V gene, CDR1 is MNHNY and CDR2 is SVGAGI (reference sequence). The trim removed 4 bases at V and 0 bases at J, leaving 5 bases unmatched. The CDR3 loop spans 18 amino acids. The CDR3 DNA sequence: TGTGCCAGCAGTTCCGAGACTAGCGGGAGGGCCTCCTACAATGAGCAGTTCTTC. Protein product: CASSSETSGRASYNEQFF.

This clonotype was found a few times. The gene calls are TRBV10-3 and TRBJ2-7; 8 nucleotides line up with TRBD2. Germline-derived CDR1 and CDR2 are ENHRY and SYGVKD. The ends lost 4 bases at V and 1 base at J; junction bases unmatched: 6. This CDR3 is built from 15 residues. The DNA for the CDR3 is TGTGCCATCAGTGTCAGCGGGAGTGGATCCTACGAGCAGTACTTC. It is translated as CAISVSGSGSYEQYF.

This clonotype has at least ten counts. The chain couples TRBV9 to TRBJ2-1; 8 positions agree with TRBD1. V was clipped by 6 bases and J by 1 base; unmatched bases: 6. CDR1 and CDR2 from the germline V gene are SGDLS and YYNGEE. This CDR3 comprises 15 residues. CDR3 amino acids: CASTPGGASYNEQFF. The CDR3 DNA sequence: TGTGCCAGCACTCCAGGGGGCGCATCCTACAATGAGCAGTTCTTC.